Sequencing of this T cell receptor (beta chain) was carried out in a study of cytomegalovirus exposure and HLA in healthy donors. The V gene's germline CDR1 is SGHVS and CDR2 FQNEAQ. Trimming pared 7 bases from V and 1 base from J, leaving 14 bases between. The CDR3 runs 14 residues. The PCR contained 60 Vbeta and 13 Jbeta primers. Data came from immunoSEQ multiplex PCR; TCRdb stores just in-frame clones and leaves some out. The sample holds about 94,000 clones, about three fifths seen once. Sequencing input: PBMCs. The J gene is TRBJ2-7, the V gene TRBV7-8; D is unresolved. This TCR was sampled from a man aged 25-45 years in good health and CMV-seronegative. CDR3 nucleotide sequence: TGTGCCAGCACCCCGGTAGAGCAATCCTACGAGCAGTACTTC. This gives the protein CASTPVEQSYEQYF.